One sample yielded the 9 T cell receptor beta chains listed below, sequenced in a study of control samples from healthy donors and cancer patients. The method was immunoSEQ multiplex PCR; TCRdb's version includes in-frame clones alone and lacks a portion of them. The sample lists 84,000 or so clones, 91% occurring once. The sample comprised blood. These receptors originate from a man aged 50 to 59 in good health.

V and J are TRBV5-6 and TRBJ1-6, with D possibly TRBD1 on 5 matching bases. Germline values: CDR1 SGHDT, CDR2 YYEEEE. The CDR3 is 16 amino acids. Trimming pared 0 bases from V and 6 bases from J, leaving 13 bases between. The DNA for the CDR3 is TGTGCCAGCAGCTTGGGAGCAGGGAGTTTTAATTCACCCCTCCACTTT. It translates to CASSLGAGSFNSPLHF.

The chain recombines TRBV10-1 with TRBJ2-3; TRBD2 agrees at 13 bases. CDR3 length: 16 amino acids. CDR1 WNHNN and CDR2 SYGVQD come from the germline V gene (reference sequence). V shed 5 bases and J 4 bases; nucleotides not matched to a gene: 6. The CDR3 here is CASSSGLAGVSDTQYF. The CDR3 DNA follows: TGCGCCAGCAGTTCCGGACTAGCGGGGGTTTCAGATACGCAGTATTTT.

The genes are TRBV7-6 and TRBJ2-7, with 11 positions matching TRBD1. Germline loops: CDR1 SGHVS, CDR2 FNYEAQ. The CDR3 extends over 14 amino acids. V dropped 3 bases and J dropped 6; count of bases not matched to a gene: 4. CDR3 residues: CASSFPGQGVEQYF. CDR3 sequence (DNA): TGTGCCAGCAGCTTCCCGGGACAGGGGGTCGAGCAGTACTTC.

J is TRBJ1-2 and V is TRBV6-1; the D gene is possibly TRBD1 (5 bases). Germline loops: CDR1 MNHNS, CDR2 SASEGT. Trimming stripped 1 base from V and 8 bases from J, with 17 bases between. The CDR3 is 15 amino acids. The CDR3 nucleotides are TGTGCCAGCAGTGAAGAGTGGGGACCCTACCAAGGCTACACCTTC. Its protein product is CASSEEWGPYQGYTF.

The chain employs TRBV18 and TRBJ1-1; 7 bases line up with TRBD1. The CDR3 totals 14 residues. The V and J ends lost 1 base and 4 bases, in that order; junction bases with no gene match: 3. Germline V CDR1 and CDR2: KGHSH, LQKENI. The CDR3 region has the DNA TGTGCCAGCTCACCACAGGGGGCCGGCACTGAAGCTTTCTTT. It yields the protein CASSPQGAGTEAFF.

The genes are TRBV4-1 and TRBJ1-3; D remains unclear. CDR1 is MGHRA and CDR2 is YSYEKL in the germline V gene. Trimming stripped 0 bases from V and 8 bases from J, with 14 bases between. The CDR3 runs 15 residues. The CDR3 reads CASSQDADLGDTIYF. The CDR3 DNA is TGCGCCAGCAGCCAAGACGCGGATTTAGGAGACACCATATATTTT.

The V call is TRBV25-1, the J call TRBJ2-1; weak D call: TRBD1 (6 bases). The CDR3 extends over 13 amino acids. The germline V and J ends were trimmed by 4 bases and 7 bases, with 11 bases remaining between them. CDR1 and CDR2 from the germline V gene are MGHDK and SYGVNS. The CDR3 sequence: CASSGTGINEQFF. The CDR3, as DNA: TGTGCCAGCAGTGGAACAGGGATTAATGAGCAGTTCTTC.

This rearrangement joins TRBV5-4 to TRBJ1-1, with no clear D. This CDR3 contains 15 residues. Germline CDR1 and CDR2: SGHNT and YYREEE (reference sequence). Between the trimmed V and J ends, which lost 2 bases and 0 bases, there was a span of 11 bases. The CDR3 DNA follows: TGTGCCAGCAGCTTTTTTCAGGTTTTGAACACTGAAGCTTTCTTT. This gives the protein CASSFFQVLNTEAFF.

This sequence joins TRBV4-3 and TRBJ1-6; D unresolved. Trimming took 0 bases from V and 0 from J, leaving 9 bases between them. This CDR3 region has 17 residues. The germline CDR1 and CDR2 sequences are LGHNA and YSLEER. The CDR3 DNA follows: TGCGCCAGCAGCCAAGATCTAAGAGACTCCTATAATTCACCCCTCCACTTT. This codes for CASSQDLRDSYNSPLHF.